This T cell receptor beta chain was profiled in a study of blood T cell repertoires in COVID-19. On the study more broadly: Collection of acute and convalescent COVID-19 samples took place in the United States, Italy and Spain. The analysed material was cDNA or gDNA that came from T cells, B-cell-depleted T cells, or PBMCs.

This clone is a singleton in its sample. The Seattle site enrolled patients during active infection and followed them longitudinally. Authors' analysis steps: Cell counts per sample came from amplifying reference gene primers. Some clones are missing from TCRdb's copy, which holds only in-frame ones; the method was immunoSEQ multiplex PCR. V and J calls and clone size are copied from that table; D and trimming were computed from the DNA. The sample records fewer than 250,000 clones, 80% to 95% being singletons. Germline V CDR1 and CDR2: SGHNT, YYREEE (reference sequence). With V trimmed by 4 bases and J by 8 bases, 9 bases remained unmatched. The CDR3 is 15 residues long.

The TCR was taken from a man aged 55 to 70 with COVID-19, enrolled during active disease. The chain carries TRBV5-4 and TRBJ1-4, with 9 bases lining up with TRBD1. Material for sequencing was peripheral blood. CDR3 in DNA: TGTGCCAGCAGCCCTCGGACAGGGGAAGTGGAAAAACTGTTTTTT. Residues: CASSPRTGEVEKLFF. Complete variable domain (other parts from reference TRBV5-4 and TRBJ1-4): ETGVTQSPTHLIKTRGQQVTLRCSSQSGHNTVSWYQQALGQGPQFIFQYYREEENGRGNFPPRFSGLQFPNYSSELNVNALELDDSALYLCASSPRTGEVEKLFFGSGTQLSVL.